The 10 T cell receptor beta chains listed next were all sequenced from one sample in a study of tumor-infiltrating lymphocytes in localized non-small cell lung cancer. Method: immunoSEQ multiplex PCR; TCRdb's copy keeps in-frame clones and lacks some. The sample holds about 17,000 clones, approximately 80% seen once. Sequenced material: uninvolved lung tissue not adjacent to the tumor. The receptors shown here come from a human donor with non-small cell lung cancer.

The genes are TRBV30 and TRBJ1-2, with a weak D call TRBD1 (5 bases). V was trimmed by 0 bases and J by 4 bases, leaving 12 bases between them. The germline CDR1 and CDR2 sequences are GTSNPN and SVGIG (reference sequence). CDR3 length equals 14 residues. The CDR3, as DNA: TGTGCCTGGAGTGTGGAGGGGTTCGGCTATGGCTACACCTTC. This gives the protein CAWSVEGFGYGYTF.

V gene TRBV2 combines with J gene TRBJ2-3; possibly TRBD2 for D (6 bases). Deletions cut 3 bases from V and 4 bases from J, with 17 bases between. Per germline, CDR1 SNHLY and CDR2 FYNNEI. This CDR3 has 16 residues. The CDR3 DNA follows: TGTGCCAGCAGTGACTCGAGACTAGGTTTCTCAGATACGCAGTATTTT. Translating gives CASSDSRLGFSDTQYF.

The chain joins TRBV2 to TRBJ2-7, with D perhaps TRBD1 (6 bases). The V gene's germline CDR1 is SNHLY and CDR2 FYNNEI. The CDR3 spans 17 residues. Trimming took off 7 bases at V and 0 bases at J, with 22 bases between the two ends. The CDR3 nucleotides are TGTGCCAGCACTCCCCCCGTCAGGGGTCCGAGCTCCTACGAGCAGTACTTC. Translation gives CASTPPVRGPSSYEQYF. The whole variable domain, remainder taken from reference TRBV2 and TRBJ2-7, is EPEVTQTPSHQVTQMGQEVILRCVPISNHLYFYWYRQILGQKVEFLVSFYNNEISEKSEIFDDQFSVERPDGSNFTLKIRSTKLEDSAMYFCASTPPVRGPSSYEQYFGPGTRLTVT.

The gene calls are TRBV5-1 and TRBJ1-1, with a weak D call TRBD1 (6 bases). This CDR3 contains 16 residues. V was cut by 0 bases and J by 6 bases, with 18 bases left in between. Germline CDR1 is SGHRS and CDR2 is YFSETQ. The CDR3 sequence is CASSLEYLGAGAEAFF. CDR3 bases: TGCGCCAGCAGCTTGGAATATCTGGGGGCGGGTGCTGAAGCTTTCTTT.

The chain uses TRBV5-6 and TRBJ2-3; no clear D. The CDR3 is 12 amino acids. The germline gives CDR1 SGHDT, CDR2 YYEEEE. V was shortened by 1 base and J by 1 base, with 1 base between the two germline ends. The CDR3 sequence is CASSLRTDTQYF. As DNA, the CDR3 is TGTGCCAGCAGCTTGCGCACAGATACGCAGTATTTT.

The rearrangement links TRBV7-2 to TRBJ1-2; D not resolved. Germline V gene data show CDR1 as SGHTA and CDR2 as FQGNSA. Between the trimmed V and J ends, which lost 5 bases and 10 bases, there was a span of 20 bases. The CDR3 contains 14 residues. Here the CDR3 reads CASSPPLTFNVYTF. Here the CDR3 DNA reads TGTGCCAGCAGCCCGCCTCTTACCTTCAACGTCTACACCTTC.

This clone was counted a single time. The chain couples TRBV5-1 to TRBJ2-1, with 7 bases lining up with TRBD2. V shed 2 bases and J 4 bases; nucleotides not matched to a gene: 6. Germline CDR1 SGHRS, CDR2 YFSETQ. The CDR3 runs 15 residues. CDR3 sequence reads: CASSFLADNYNEQFF. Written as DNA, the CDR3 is TGCGCCAGCAGCTTCCTAGCGGACAATTACAATGAGCAGTTCTTC.

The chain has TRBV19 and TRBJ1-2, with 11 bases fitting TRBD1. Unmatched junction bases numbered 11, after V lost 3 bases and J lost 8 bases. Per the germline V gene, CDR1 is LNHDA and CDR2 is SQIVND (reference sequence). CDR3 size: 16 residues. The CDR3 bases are TGTGCCAGTAGTATCGCACCGGGACAGGGGGACTGGGGCTACACCTTC. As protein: CASSIAPGQGDWGYTF.

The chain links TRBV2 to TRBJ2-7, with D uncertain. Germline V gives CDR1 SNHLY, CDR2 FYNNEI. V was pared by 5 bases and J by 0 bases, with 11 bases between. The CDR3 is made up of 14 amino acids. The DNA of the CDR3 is TGTGCCAGCAGTCCCGACGATGGCTCCTACGAGCAGTACTTC. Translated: CASSPDDGSYEQYF.

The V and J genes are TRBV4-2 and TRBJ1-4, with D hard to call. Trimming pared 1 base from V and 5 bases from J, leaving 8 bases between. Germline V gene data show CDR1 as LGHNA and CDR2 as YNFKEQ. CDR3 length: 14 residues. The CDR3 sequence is CASSQGSANEKLFF. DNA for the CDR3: TGTGCCAGCAGCCAAGGGTCGGCAAATGAAAAACTGTTTTTT.